The sequence of this T cell receptor beta chain was determined in a study of shared clonotypes between healthy human individuals. The CDR3 runs to 15 residues. With 4 bases removed from V and 3 bases from J, the gap between germline ends came to 15 bases. The germline gives CDR1 MNHEY, CDR2 SVGAGI. Over several immunoSEQ plates, each subset's genomic DNA was distributed in even portions. The repertoire was sequenced with immunoSEQ multiplex PCR; TCRdb's copy has only in-frame clones and lacks some. The profile shows around 2.3 million clones, about 94% of them singletons. The chain is built from TRBV6-5 and TRBJ1-2, with a weak D call TRBD1 (5 bases). This TCR was sampled from a man younger than 35 in good health. Sample: naive CD4+ T cells sorted from blood. Subset in this sample: CD45RA+ positively selected. CDR3 in DNA: TGTGCCAGCAGTTGGTCCCGACGAGGGGACTATGGCTACACCTTC. It encodes CASSWSRRGDYGYTF.